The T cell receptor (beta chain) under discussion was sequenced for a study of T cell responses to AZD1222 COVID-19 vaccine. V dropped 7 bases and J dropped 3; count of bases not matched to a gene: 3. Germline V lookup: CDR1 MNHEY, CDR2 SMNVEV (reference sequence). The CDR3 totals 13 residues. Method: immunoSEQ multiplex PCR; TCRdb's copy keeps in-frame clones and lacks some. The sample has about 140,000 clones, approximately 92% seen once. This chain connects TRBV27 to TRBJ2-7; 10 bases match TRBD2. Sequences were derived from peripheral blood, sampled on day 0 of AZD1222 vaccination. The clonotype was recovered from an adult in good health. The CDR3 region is CASTVAGGYEQYF. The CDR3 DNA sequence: TGTGCCAGCACCGTAGCGGGGGGCTACGAGCAGTACTTC.